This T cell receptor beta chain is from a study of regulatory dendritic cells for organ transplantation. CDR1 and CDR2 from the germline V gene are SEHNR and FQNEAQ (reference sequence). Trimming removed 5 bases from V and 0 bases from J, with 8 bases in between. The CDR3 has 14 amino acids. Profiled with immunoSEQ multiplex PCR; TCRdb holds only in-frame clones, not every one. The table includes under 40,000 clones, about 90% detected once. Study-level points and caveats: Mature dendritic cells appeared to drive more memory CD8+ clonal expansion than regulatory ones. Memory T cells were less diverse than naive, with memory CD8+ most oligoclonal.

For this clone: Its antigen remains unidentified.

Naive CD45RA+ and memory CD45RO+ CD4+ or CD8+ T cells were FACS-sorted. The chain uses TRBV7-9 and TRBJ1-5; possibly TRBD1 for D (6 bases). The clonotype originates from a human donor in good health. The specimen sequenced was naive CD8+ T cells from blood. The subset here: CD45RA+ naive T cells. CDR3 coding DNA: TGTGCCAGCAGCCGGACAGATAGCAATCAGCCCCAGCATTTT. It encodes CASSRTDSNQPQHF.